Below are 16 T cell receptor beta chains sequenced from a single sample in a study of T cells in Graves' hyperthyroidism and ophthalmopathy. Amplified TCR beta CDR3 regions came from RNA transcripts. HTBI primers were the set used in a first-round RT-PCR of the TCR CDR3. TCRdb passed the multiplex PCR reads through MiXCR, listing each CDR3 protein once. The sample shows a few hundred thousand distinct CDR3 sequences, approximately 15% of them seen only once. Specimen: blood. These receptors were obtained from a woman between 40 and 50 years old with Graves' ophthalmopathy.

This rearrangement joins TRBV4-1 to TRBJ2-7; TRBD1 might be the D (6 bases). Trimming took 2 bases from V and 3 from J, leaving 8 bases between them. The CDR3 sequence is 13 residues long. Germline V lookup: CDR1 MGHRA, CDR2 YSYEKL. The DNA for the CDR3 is TGCGCCAGCAGCCAAAGAGGGGGCTACGAGCAGTACTTC. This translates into CASSQRGGYEQYF.

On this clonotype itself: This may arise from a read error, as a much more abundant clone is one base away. The DNA for the CDR3 is TGCAGTGCTACCGAAGAGACCCAGTACTTC. Encoded protein: CSATEETQYF. The V gene is TRBV20-1, the J gene TRBJ2-5; D uncertain. The ends were cut back, 4 bases at V and 3 bases at J, with 3 bases in the middle. The CDR3 loop spans 10 amino acids. Germline V gene sequence: CDR1 DFQATT, CDR2 SNEGSKA (reference sequence).

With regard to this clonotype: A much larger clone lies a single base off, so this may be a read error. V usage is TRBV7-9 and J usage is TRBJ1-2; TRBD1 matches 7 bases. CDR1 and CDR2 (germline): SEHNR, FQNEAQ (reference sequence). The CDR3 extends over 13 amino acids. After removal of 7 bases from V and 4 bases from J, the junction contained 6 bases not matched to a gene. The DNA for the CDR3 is TGTGCCAGCAACGTGGGACAGCTCTATGGCTACACCTTC. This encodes CASNVGQLYGYTF.

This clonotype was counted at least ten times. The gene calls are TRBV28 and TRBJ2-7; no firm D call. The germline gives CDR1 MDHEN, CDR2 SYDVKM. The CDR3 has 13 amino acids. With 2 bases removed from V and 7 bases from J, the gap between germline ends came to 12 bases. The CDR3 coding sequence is TGTGCCAGCAGTTTAAACACTCCTGAAGAGCAGTACTTC. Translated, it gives CASSLNTPEEQYF.

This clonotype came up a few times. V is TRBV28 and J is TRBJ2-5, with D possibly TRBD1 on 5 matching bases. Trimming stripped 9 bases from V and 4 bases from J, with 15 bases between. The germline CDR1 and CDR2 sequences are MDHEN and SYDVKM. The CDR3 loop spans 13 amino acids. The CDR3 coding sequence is TGTGCCAGGAGGAGCCCAGGGTTAGAGACCCAGTACTTC. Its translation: CARRSPGLETQYF.

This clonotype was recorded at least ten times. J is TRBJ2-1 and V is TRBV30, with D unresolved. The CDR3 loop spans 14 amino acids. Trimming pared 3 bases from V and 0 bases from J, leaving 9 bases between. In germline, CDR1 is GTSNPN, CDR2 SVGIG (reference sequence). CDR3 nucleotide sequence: TGTGCCTGGAGGAAGAGTAGCTCCTACAATGAGCAGTTCTTC. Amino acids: CAWRKSSSYNEQFF.

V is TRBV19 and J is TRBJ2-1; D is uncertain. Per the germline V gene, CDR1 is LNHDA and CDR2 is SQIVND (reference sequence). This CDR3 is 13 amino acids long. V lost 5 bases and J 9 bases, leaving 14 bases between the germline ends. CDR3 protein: CASSELLLGEQFF. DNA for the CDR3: TGTGCCAGTAGTGAACTTCTTTTGGGTGAGCAGTTCTTC. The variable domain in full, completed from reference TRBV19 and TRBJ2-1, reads DGGITQSPKYLFRKEGQNVTLSCEQNLNHDAMYWYRQDPGQGLRLIYYSQIVNDFQKGDIAEGYSVSREKKESFPLTVTSAQKNPTAFYLCASSELLLGEQFFGPGTRLTVL.

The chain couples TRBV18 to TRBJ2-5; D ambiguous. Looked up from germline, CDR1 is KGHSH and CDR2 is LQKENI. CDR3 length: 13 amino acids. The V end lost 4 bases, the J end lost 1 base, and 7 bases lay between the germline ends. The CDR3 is CASSHNFQETQYF. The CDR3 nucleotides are TGTGCCAGCTCACACAACTTCCAAGAGACCCAGTACTTC.

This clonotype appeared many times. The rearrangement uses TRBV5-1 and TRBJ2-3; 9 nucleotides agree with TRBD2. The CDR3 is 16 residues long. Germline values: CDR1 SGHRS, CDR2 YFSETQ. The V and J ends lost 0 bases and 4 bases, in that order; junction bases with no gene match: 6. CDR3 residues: CASSLGGGRAADTQYF. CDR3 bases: TGCGCCAGCAGCTTGGGCGGCGGGAGGGCTGCAGATACGCAGTATTTT.

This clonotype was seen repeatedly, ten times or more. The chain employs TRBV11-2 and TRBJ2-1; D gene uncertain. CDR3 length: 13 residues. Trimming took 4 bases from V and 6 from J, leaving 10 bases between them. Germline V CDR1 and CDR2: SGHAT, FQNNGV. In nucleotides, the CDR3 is TGTGCCAGCAGCTCCATAGTGGGCAATGAGCAGTTCTTC. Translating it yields CASSSIVGNEQFF.

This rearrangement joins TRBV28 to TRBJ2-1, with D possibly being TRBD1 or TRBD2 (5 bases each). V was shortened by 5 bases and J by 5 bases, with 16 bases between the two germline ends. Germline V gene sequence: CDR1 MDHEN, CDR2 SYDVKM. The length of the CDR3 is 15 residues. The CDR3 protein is CASSDSGKGNNEQFF. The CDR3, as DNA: TGTGCCAGCAGTGATTCGGGGAAGGGGAACAATGAGCAGTTCTTC. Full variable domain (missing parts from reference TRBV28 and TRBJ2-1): DVKVTQSSRYLVKRTGEKVFLECVQDMDHENMFWYRQDPGLGLRLIYFSYDVKMKEKGDIPEGYSVSREKKERFSLILESASTNQTSMYLCASSDSGKGNNEQFFGPGTRLTVL.

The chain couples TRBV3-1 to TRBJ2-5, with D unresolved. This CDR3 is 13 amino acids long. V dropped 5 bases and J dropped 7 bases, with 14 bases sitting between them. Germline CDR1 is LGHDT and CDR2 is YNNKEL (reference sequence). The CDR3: CASSTATAGTQYF. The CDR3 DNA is TGTGCCAGCAGCACTGCTACCGCCGGGACCCAGTACTTC.

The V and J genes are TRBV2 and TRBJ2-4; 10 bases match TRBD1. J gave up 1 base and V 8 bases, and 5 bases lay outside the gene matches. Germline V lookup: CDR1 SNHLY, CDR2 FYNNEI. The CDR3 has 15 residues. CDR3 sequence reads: CASCTDRGAKNIQYF. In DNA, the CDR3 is TGTGCCAGCTGTACGGACAGGGGGGCCAAAAACATTCAGTACTTC.

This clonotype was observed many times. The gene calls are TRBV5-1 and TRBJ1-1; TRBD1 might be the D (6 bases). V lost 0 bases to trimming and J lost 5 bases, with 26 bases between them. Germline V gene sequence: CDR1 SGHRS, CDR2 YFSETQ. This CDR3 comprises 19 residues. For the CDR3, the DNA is TGCGCCAGCAGCTTGGCCCAAGTGGGGTGGGACACCGAGCGGACTGAAGCTTTCTTT. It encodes CASSLAQVGWDTERTEAFF. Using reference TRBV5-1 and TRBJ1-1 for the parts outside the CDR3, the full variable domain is KAGVTQTPRYLIKTRGQQVTLSCSPISGHRSVSWYQQTPGQGLQFLFEYFSETQRNKGNFPGRFSGRQFSNSRSEMNVSTLELGDSALYLCASSLAQVGWDTERTEAFFGQGTRLTVV.

CDR3 DNA: TGTGCCAGCAGTCCAACGGGACGTCAGGGGGGTGAGCAGTTCTTC. Protein product: CASSPTGRQGGEQFF. This rearrangement joins TRBV6-1 to TRBJ2-1; a possible D gene is TRBD1 (7 bases). Germline-derived CDR1 and CDR2 are MNHNS and SASEGT. Trimming pared 5 bases from V and 9 bases from J, leaving 20 bases between. There are 15 residues in the CDR3.

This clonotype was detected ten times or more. The CDR3: CASSYGTSNNEQFF. CDR3 nucleotide sequence: TGTGCCAGCAGCTACGGGACTAGCAACAATGAGCAGTTCTTC. This rearrangement joins TRBV7-3 to TRBJ2-1; 9 nucleotides match TRBD2. Germline trimming cut 4 bases from V and 5 bases from J; bases unmatched to any gene: 3. The germline gives CDR1 SGHTA, CDR2 FQGTGA. The CDR3 has 14 residues.